This TCR beta chain was found in a study of T cell responses to AZD1222 COVID-19 vaccine. The CDR3 spans 16 residues. V shed 5 bases and J 3 bases; nucleotides not matched to a gene: 7. Germline V CDR1 and CDR2: SGHTA, FQGNSA. Assay: immunoSEQ multiplex PCR; the TCRdb copy retains only in-frame clones and omits some. This sample has approximately 120,000 clones; roughly nine tenths occur once, and the top ten carry around 7%. Study observations and caveats: Receipt of two AZD1222 doses was followed by a rise in Spike-specific TCR breadth and depth. The study reported that nearly half of spike-specific TCRs target unmutated variant regions.

Turning to this clone: What it binds is unknown.

The chain carries TRBV7-2 and TRBJ1-6, with 7 bases that match TRBD1. This sample comprised peripheral blood, obtained on day 0 of AZD1222 vaccination. The clonotype originates from an adult in good health. This chain's CDR3 is CASSPPGGSYNSPLHF. The CDR3 bases are TGTGCCAGCAGCCCCCCAGGGGGGAGCTATAATTCACCCCTCCACTTT. The full variable domain, in which reference TRBV7-2 and TRBJ1-6 provide the parts outside the CDR3, is GAGVSQSPSNKVTEKGKDVELRCDPISGHTALYWYRQSLGQGLEFLIYFQGNSAPDKSGLPSDRFSAERTGGSVSTLTIQRTQQEDSAVYLCASSPPGGSYNSPLHFGNGTRLTVT.